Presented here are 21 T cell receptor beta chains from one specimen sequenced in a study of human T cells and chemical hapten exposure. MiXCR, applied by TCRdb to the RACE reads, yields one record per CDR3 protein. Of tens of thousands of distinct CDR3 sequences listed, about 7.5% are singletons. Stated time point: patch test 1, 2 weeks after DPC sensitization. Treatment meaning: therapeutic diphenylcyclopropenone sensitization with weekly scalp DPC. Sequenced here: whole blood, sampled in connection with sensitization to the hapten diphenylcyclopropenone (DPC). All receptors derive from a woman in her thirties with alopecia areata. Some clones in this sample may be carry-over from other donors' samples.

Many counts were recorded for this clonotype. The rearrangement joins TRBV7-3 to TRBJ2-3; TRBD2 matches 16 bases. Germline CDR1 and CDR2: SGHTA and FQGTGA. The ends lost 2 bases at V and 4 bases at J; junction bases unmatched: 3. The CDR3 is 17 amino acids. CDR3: CASSLGTSGGAPDTQYF. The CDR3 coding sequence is TGTGCCAGCAGCTTAGGGACTAGCGGGGGGGCGCCAGATACGCAGTATTTT.

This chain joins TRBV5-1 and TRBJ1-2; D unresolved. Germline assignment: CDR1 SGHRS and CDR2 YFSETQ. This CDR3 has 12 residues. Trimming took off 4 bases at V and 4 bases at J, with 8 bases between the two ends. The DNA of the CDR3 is TGCGCCAGCAGCGACTTTAGCTATGGCTACACCTTC. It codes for CASSDFSYGYTF.

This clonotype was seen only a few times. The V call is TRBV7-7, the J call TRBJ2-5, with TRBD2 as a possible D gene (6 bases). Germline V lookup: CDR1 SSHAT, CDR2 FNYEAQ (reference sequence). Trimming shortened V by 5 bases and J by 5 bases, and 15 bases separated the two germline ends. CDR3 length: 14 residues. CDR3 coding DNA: TGTGCCAGCAGCCCCGGGGGTCTGGGTGAGACCCAGTACTTC. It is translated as CASSPGGLGETQYF.

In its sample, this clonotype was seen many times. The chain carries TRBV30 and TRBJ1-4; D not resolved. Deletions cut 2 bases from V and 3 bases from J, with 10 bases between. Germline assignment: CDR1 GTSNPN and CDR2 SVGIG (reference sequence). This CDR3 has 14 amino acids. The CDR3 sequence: CAWSRGPPNEKLFF. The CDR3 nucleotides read TGTGCCTGGAGTCGAGGACCCCCTAATGAAAAACTGTTTTTT.

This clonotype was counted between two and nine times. CDR3: CASRGKSGLGNTEAFF. The CDR3 nucleotides are TGTGCCAGCCGCGGAAAATCAGGGTTGGGGAACACTGAAGCTTTCTTT. The J gene is TRBJ1-1, the V gene TRBV6-1; the D gene is possibly TRBD1 (5 bases). The germline V gene has CDR1 MNHNS and CDR2 SASEGT. With 8 bases removed from V and 1 base from J, the gap between germline ends came to 20 bases. The CDR3 is 16 residues long.

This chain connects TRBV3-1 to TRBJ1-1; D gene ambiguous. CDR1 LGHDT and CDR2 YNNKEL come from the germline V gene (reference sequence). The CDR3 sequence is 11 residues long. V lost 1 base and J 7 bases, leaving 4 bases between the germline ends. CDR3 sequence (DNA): TGTGCCAGCAGCCAAGCCAGTGAAGCTTTCTTT. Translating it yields CASSQASEAFF.

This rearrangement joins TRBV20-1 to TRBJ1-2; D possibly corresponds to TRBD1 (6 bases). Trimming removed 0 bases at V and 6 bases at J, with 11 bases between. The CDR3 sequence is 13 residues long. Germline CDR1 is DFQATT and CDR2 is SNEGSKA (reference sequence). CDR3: CSARDIRTDGYTF. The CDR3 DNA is TGCAGTGCTAGAGATATTAGGACAGATGGCTACACCTTC.

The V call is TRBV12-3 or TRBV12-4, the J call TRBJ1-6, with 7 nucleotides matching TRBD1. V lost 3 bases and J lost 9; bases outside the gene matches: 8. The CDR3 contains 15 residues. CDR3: CASSFNRGLRSPLHF. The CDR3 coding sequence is TGTGCCAGCAGTTTTAACAGGGGTCTTCGTTCACCCCTCCACTTT.

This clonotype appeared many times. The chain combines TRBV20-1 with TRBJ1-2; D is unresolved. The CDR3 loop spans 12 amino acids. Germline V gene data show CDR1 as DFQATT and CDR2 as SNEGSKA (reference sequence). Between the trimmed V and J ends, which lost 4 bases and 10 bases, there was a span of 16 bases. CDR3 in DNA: TGCAGTGCTACTGGTGGAGGGAGCGACTACACCTTC. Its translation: CSATGGGSDYTF.

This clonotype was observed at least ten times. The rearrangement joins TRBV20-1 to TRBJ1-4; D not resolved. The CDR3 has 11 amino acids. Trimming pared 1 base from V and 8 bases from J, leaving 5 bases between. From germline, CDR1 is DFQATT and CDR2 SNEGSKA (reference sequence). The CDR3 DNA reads TGCAGTGCTAGAGTTGAGGAAAAACTGTTTTTT. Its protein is CSARVEEKLFF.

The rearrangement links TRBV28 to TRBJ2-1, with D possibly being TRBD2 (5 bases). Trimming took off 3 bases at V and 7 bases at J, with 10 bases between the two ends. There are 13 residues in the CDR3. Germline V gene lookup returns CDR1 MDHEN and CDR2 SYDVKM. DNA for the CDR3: TGTGCCAGCAGTTTGTTCGGCGGGAATGAGCAGTTCTTC. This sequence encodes CASSLFGGNEQFF. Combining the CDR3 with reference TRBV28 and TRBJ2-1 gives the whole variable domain DVKVTQSSRYLVKRTGEKVFLECVQDMDHENMFWYRQDPGLGLRLIYFSYDVKMKEKGDIPEGYSVSREKKERFSLILESASTNQTSMYLCASSLFGGNEQFFGPGTRLTVL.

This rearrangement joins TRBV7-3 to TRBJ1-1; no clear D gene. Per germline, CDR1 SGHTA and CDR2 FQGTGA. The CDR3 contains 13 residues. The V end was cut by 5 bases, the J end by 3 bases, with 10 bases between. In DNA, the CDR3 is TGTGCCAGCAGCGAGGACGGTGACACTGAAGCTTTCTTT. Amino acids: CASSEDGDTEAFF.

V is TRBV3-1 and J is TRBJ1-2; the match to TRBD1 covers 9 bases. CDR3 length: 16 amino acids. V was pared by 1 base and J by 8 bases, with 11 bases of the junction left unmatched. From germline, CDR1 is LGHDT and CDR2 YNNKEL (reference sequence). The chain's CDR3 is CASSQAGTGTGQGYTF. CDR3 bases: TGTGCCAGCAGCCAAGCCGGGACAGGGACCGGTCAAGGCTACACCTTC.

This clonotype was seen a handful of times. The DNA of the CDR3 is TGCGCCAGCAGCATTTCTACAGCGGGGGGGCCAGATACGCAGTATTTT. Protein sequence: CASSISTAGGPDTQYF. The chain carries TRBV5-1 and TRBJ2-3; the match to TRBD2 covers 10 bases. Germline CDR1 is SGHRS and CDR2 is YFSETQ. The CDR3 has 16 residues. The V and J ends lost 4 bases and 4 bases, in that order; junction bases with no gene match: 9.

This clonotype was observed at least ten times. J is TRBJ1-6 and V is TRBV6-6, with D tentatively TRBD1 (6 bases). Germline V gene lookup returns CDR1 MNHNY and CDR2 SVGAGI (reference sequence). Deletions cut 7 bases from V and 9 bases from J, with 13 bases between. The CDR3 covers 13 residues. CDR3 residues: CASIQGWGSPLHF. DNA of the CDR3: TGTGCCAGCATCCAGGGGTGGGGTTCACCCCTCCACTTT.

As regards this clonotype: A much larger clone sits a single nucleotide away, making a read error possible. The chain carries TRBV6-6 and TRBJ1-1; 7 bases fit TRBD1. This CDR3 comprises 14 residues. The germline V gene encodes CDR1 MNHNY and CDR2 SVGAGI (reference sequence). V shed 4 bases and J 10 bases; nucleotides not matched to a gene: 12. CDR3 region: CASSFTGKGAGAFF. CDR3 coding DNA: TGTGCCAGCAGTTTCACGGGAAAGGGGGCCGGAGCTTTCTTT.

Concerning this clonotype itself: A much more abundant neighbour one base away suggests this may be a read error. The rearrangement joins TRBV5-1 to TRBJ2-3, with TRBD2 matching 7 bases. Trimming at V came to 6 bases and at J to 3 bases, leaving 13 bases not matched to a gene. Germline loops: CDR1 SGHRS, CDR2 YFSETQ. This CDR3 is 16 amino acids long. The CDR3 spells CASNPLGGMGTDTQYF. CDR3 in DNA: TGCGCCAGCAACCCCCTGGGGGGGATGGGGACAGATACGCAGTATTTT.

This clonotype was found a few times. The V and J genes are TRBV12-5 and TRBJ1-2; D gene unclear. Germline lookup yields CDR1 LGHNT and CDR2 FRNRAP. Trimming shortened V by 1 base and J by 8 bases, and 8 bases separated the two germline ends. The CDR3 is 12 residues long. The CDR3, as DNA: TGTGCTAGTGGTTTGGACCGCGGCGGCTACACCTTC. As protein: CASGLDRGGYTF.

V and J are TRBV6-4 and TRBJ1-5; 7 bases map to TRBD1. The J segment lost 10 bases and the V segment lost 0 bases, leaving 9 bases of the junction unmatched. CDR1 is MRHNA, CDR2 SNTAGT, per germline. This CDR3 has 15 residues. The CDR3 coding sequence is TGTGCCAGCAGTGACTCGTGGACAGGTTATGTTCCCCAGCATTTT. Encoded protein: CASSDSWTGYVPQHF.

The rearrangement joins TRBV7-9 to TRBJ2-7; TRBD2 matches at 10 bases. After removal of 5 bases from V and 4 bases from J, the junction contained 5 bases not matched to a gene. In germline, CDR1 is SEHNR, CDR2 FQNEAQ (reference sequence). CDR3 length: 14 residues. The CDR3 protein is CASSLLAGVYEQYF. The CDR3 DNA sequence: TGTGCCAGCAGCCTCCTAGCGGGGGTGTACGAGCAGTACTTC.

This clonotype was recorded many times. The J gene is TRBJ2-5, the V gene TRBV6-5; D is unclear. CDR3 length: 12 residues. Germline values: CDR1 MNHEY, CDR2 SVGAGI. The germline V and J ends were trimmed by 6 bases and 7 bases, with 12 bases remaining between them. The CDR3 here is CASSSSPGTQYF. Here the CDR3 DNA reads TGTGCCAGCAGCTCCAGCCCAGGGACCCAGTACTTC.